A single sample gave rise to the 2 T cell receptor beta chains below, sequenced in a study of beta chain features in type 1 diabetes. Expressed TCRB transcripts were sequenced, since all the RNA that had been isolated was reverse transcribed. Produced via immunoSEQ multiplex PCR; TCRdb's table is partial and in-frame only. In the table there are 250,000 to 300,000 clones, 24% of which are singletons. Antigens for these TCRs are unknown. The study, taken as a whole, reports: Moderate yet significant TCRB CDR3 shortening was seen in Type 1 diabetes patients in all four CD4+ subsets.

The sample taken for sequencing was naive CD4+ T cells from blood. The receptors were sampled from a woman in her twenties or thirties with type 1 diabetes.

The genes are TRBV15 and TRBJ1-2; 10 nucleotides line up with TRBD1. This CDR3 has 15 amino acids. Germline CDR1 reads LNHNV; CDR2 reads YYDKDF (reference sequence). J was trimmed by 9 bases and V by 0 bases; bases with no gene match: 7. CDR3 in amino acids: CATSRDLGQGKSYTF. CDR3 nucleotides: TGTGCCACCAGCAGAGATTTGGGACAGGGGAAGAGCTACACCTTC.

The sample holds a few counts of this clone. The chain is built from TRBV18 and TRBJ2-4; maybe TRBD1 (5 bases). V gave up 2 bases and J gave up 7 bases, with 12 bases separating them. CDR1 and CDR2 from the germline V gene are KGHSH and LQKENI. The length of the CDR3 is 14 residues. The CDR3 DNA follows: TGTGCCAGCTCACCAGAGGCAGGGCCCAACATTCAGTACTTC. Translated, it gives CASSPEAGPNIQYF. Full variable domain (rest looked up from reference TRBV18 and TRBJ2-4): NAGVMQNPRHLVRRRGQEARLRCSPMKGHSHVYWYRQLPEEGLKFMVYLQKENIIDESGMPKERFSAEFPKEGPSILRIQQVVRGDSAAYFCASSPEAGPNIQYFGAGTRLSVL.